Each of the 11 T cell receptor beta chains below was sequenced from the same sample in a study of T cell changes during pregnancy in multiple sclerosis. The method was immunoSEQ multiplex PCR; TCRdb's version includes in-frame clones alone and lacks a portion of them. Found here are tens of thousands of clones, about nine tenths of them singletons; the top ten hold around 8%. The starting material was CD8+ T cells from peripheral blood mononuclear cells, obtained in the first trimester of pregnancy. Receptor source: a female donor in good health, enrolled as a control in a pregnancy study.

V is TRBV6-6 and J is TRBJ1-5; D may be TRBD1 (6 bases). Germline V gene sequence: CDR1 MNHNY, CDR2 SVGAGI (reference sequence). V lost 4 bases to trimming and J lost 4 bases, with 11 bases between them. The CDR3 contains 14 residues. The CDR3 protein is CASSSPGVNQPQHF. The CDR3 DNA reads as TGTGCCAGCAGTTCCCCAGGGGTGAATCAGCCCCAGCATTTT.

V gene TRBV13 combines with J gene TRBJ2-7; a weak D match, TRBD1 (6 bases). This CDR3 comprises 13 residues. CDR1 PRHDT and CDR2 FYEKMQ come from the germline V gene (reference sequence). Trimming cost V 1 base and J 2 bases, with 6 bases left between them. CDR3 protein: CASSLDRAYEQYF. The CDR3 DNA follows: TGTGCCAGCAGCTTAGACAGGGCCTACGAGCAGTACTTC.

The rearrangement joins TRBV25-1 to TRBJ2-2; 11 bases are a match to TRBD2. The CDR3 loop spans 15 amino acids. Trimming removed 9 bases from V and 6 bases from J; junction bases left unmatched: 9. CDR1 is MGHDK, CDR2 SYGVNS, per germline. The DNA of the CDR3 is TGTGCCAGTGATGCTAGCGGGGGGCCCCCCGGGGAGCTGTTTTTT. This codes for CASDASGGPPGELFF.

This clone showed up just a few times. The same CDR3 also results from other DNA sequences found in this sample. The chain combines TRBV4-1 with TRBJ2-7; 12 positions match TRBD2. The length of the CDR3 is 15 residues. Unmatched junction bases numbered 4, after V lost 5 bases and J lost 2 bases. Germline V CDR1 and CDR2: MGHRA, YSYEKL. The CDR3 loop reads CASSESSGGAYEQYF. The CDR3 DNA reads as TGCGCCAGCAGCGAATCTAGCGGGGGGGCCTACGAGCAGTACTTC.

The rearrangement links TRBV2 to TRBJ2-7; maybe TRBD1 (5 bases). The V end was cut by 8 bases, the J end by 0 bases, with 14 bases between. From germline, CDR1 is SNHLY and CDR2 FYNNEI. CDR3 length: 14 residues. The CDR3 nucleotides read TGTGCCAGCTCCATATCGACAGTCTCCTACGAGCAGTACTTC. Translating gives CASSISTVSYEQYF. Looking up the rest from reference TRBV2 and TRBJ2-7 gives the full variable domain: EPEVTQTPSHQVTQMGQEVILRCVPISNHLYFYWYRQILGQKVEFLVSFYNNEISEKSEIFDDQFSVERPDGSNFTLKIRSTKLEDSAMYFCASSISTVSYEQYFGPGTRLTVT.

The gene calls are TRBV7-8 and TRBJ1-2, with no clear D. The V end was cut by 2 bases, the J end by 7 bases, with 11 bases between. The CDR3 has 13 amino acids. Looked up from germline, CDR1 is SGHVS and CDR2 is FQNEAQ. The CDR3 reads CASSLTSRSGYTF. The CDR3 DNA is TGTGCCAGCAGCTTAACGAGCAGGTCTGGCTACACCTTC. Full variable domain (missing parts from reference TRBV7-8 and TRBJ1-2): GAGVSQSPRYKVAKRGQDVALRCDPISGHVSLFWYQQALGQGPEFLTYFQNEAQLDKSGLPSDRFFAERPEGSVSTLKIQRTQQEDSAVYLCASSLTSRSGYTFGSGTRLTVV.

The J gene is TRBJ2-1, the V gene TRBV10-3, with D hard to call. The V end lost 3 bases, the J end lost 5 bases, and 11 bases lay between the germline ends. The CDR3 spans 14 residues. Germline CDR1 ENHRY, CDR2 SYGVKD. The CDR3: CAISESVTDNEQFF. The CDR3 DNA sequence: TGTGCCATCAGTGAATCGGTTACAGACAATGAGCAGTTCTTC.

The chain couples TRBV6-5 to TRBJ2-7, with 9 bases fitting TRBD1. J was trimmed by 0 bases and V by 7 bases; bases with no gene match: 7. The CDR3 runs 15 residues. The germline gives CDR1 MNHEY, CDR2 SVGAGI. In DNA form, the CDR3 reads TGTGCCAGCACAGCCCGGGACAGGGTCTCCTACGAGCAGTACTTC. Encoded protein: CASTARDRVSYEQYF.

Concerning this clone itself: The junction and the germline gene differ at one end; a read error may be behind it. The V gene is TRBV4-3, the J gene TRBJ2-1; the D gene is possibly TRBD2 (5 bases). Germline V gene sequence: CDR1 LGHNA, CDR2 YSLEER. There are 17 residues in the CDR3. The CDR3: CASSEEMTISPYNEQFF. CDR3 sequence (DNA): TGCGCCAGCAGCGAAGAGATGACTATCTCGCCGTACAATGAGCAGTTCTTC.

The V and J genes are TRBV5-5 and TRBJ2-3; D is perhaps TRBD1 (5 bases). There are 14 residues in the CDR3. V was shortened by 2 bases and J by 12 bases, with 19 bases between the two germline ends. CDR1 is SGHKS, CDR2 YYEKEE, per germline (reference sequence). Here the CDR3 reads CASSLGVTPIHQYF. CDR3 DNA sequence: TGTGCCAGCAGCTTAGGGGTGACGCCTATCCACCAGTATTTT.

In DNA, the CDR3 is TGTGCCAGTAGTGAGCCTAGCGGGGGTGCAGATACGCAGTATTTT. Its translation: CASSEPSGGADTQYF. V gene TRBV19 combines with J gene TRBJ2-3; 10 bases fit TRBD2. J lost 4 bases, V lost 5 bases, and 6 bases had no gene match. CDR3 length equals 15 residues. Germline CDR1 LNHDA, CDR2 SQIVND (reference sequence).